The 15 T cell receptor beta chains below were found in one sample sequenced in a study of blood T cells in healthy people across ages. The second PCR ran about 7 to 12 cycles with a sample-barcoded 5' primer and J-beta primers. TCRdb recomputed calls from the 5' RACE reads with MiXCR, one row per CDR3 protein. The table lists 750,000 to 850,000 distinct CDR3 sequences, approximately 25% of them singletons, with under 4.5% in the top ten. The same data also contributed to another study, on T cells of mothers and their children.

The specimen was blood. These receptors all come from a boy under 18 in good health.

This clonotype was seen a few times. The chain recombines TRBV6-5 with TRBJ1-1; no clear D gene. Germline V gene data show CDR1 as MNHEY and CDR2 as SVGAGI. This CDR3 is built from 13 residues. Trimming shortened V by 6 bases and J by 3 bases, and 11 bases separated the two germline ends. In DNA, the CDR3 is TGTGCCAGCAGGTATGGAACCGACACTGAAGCTTTCTTT. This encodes CASRYGTDTEAFF.

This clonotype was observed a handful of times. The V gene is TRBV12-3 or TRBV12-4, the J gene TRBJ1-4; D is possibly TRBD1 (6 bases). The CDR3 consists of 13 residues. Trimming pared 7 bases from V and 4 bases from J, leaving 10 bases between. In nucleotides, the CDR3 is TGTGCCAGCACCACAGGGATTAATGAAAAACTGTTTTTT. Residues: CASTTGINEKLFF.

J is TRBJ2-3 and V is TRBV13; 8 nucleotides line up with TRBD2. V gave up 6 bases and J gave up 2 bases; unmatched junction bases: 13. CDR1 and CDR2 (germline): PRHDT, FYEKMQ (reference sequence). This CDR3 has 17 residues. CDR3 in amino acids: CASSAAWRGAFTDTQYF. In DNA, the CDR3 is TGTGCCAGCAGTGCGGCGTGGCGGGGGGCCTTCACAGATACGCAGTATTTT.

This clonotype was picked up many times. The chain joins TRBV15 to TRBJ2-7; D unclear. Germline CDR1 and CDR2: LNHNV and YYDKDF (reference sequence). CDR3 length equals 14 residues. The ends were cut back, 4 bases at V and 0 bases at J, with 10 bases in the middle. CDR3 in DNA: TGTGCCACCAGCACGGGCGGAAGCTCCTACGAGCAGTACTTC. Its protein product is CATSTGGSSYEQYF.

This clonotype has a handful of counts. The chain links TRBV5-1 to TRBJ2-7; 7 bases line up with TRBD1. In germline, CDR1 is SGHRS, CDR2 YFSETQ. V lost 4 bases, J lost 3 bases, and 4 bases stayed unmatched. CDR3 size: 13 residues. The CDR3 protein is CASSGWDSYEQYF. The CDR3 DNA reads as TGCGCCAGCAGCGGATGGGACAGCTACGAGCAGTACTTC. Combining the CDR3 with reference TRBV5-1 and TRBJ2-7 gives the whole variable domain KAGVTQTPRYLIKTRGQQVTLSCSPISGHRSVSWYQQTPGQGLQFLFEYFSETQRNKGNFPGRFSGRQFSNSRSEMNVSTLELGDSALYLCASSGWDSYEQYFGPGTRLTVT.

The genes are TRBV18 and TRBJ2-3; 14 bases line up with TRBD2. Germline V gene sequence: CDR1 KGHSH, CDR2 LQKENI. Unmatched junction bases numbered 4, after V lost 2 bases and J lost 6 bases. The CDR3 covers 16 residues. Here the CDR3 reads CASSPGTSGSWDTQYF. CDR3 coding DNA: TGTGCCAGCTCACCAGGGACTAGCGGGAGTTGGGATACGCAGTATTTT.

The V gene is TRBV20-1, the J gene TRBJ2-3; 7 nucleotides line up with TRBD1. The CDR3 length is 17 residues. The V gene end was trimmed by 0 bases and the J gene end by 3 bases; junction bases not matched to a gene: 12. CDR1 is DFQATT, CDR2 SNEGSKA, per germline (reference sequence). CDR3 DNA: TGCAGTGCTAGAGATCTCCAGGGGGAGAAGAGTACAGATACGCAGTATTTT. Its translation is CSARDLQGEKSTDTQYF.

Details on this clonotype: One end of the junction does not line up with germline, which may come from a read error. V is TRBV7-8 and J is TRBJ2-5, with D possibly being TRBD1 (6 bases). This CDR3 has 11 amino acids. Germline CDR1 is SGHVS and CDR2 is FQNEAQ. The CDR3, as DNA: TGTGCCAGCCAAGGGGCAGGGGAAAAGTTCTTC. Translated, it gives CASQGAGEKFF.

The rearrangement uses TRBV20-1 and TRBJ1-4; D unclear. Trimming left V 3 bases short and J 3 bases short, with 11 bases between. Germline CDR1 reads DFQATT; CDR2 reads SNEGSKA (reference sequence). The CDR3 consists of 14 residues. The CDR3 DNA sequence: TGCAGTGCTAGTGTGGCCGGGCCTAATGAAAAACTGTTTTTT. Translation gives CSASVAGPNEKLFF.

The CDR3 coding sequence is TGTGCCAGCAGTTACTGTGGGGGTTCCGACGAGCAGTACTTC. The encoded protein is CASSYCGGSDEQYF. V is TRBV6-2 or TRBV6-3 and J is TRBJ2-7; the D call may be TRBD1 or TRBD2 (5 bases each). Germline values: CDR1 MNHEY, CDR2 SVGEGT. The CDR3 runs 14 residues. V was pared by 1 base and J by 5 bases, with 12 bases between.

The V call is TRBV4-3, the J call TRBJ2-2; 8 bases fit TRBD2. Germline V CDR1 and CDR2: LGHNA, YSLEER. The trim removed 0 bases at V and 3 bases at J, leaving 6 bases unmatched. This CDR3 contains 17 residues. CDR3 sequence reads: CASSQDRSGGYTGELFF. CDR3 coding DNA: TGCGCCAGCAGCCAAGATCGAAGCGGGGGTTACACCGGGGAGCTGTTTTTT.

CDR3 bases: TGTGCCAGCATCCTCGGGGCCGGGGAGCTGTTTTTT. Encoded protein: CASILGAGELFF. The chain carries TRBV12-3 or TRBV12-4 and TRBJ2-2; weak D call: TRBD2 (5 bases). Trimming took 7 bases from V and 6 from J, leaving 9 bases between them. CDR3 size: 12 residues.

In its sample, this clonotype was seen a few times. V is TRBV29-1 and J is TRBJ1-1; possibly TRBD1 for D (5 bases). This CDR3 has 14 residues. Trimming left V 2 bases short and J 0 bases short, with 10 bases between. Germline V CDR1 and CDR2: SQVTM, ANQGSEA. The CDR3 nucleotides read TGCAGCGTTGAAACGGGGGTATTGAACACTGAAGCTTTCTTT. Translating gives CSVETGVLNTEAFF.

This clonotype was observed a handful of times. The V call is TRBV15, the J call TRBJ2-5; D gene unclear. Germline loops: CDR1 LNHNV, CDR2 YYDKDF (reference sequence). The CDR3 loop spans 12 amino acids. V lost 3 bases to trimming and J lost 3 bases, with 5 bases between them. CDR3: CATSSAEETQYF. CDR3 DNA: TGTGCCACCAGCAGCGCCGAAGAGACCCAGTACTTC. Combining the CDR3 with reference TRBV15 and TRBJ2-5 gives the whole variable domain DAMVIQNPRYQVTQFGKPVTLSCSQTLNHNVMYWYQQKSSQAPKLLFHYYDKDFNNEADTPDNFQSRRPNTSFCFLDIRSPGLGDTAMYLCATSSAEETQYFGPGTRLLVL.

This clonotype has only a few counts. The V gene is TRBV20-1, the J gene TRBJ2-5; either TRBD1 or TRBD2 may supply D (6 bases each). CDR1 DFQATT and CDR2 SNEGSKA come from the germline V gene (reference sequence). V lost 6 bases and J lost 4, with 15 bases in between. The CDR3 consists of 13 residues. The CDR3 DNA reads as TGCAGTGCAGGACTTGGGGGGCGAGAGACCCAGTACTTC. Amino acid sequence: CSAGLGGRETQYF.